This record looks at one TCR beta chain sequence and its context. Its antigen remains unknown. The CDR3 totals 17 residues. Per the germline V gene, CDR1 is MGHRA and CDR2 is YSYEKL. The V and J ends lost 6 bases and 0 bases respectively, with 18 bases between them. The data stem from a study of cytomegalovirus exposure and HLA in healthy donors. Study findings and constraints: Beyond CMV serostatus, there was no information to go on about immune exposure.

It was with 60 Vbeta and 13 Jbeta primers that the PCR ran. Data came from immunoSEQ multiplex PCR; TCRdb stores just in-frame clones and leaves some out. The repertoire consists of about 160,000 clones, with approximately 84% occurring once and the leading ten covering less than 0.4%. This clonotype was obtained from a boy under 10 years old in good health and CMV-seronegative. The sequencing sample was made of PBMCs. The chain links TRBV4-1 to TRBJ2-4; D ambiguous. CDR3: CASSSPIASLAKNIQYF. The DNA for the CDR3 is TGCGCCAGCAGTTCCCCTATTGCCTCCCTAGCCAAAAACATTCAGTACTTC.